This T cell receptor beta chain was captured in a study of T cell changes during pregnancy in multiple sclerosis. Measured with immunoSEQ multiplex PCR; TCRdb has only the in-frame clones, and not every one. Of more than 40,000 clones detected, 90% appear once; the ten largest clones hold about 7%. This clone was detected once. The CDR3 is 11 amino acids. V was cut by 6 bases and J by 13 bases, with 14 bases left in between. In germline, CDR1 is MNHEY, CDR2 SMNVEV (reference sequence). The chain employs TRBV27 and TRBJ2-3; tentative D call: TRBD1 (5 bases). The TCR originated in a female donor with multiple sclerosis, enrolled in a pregnancy study. This specimen consisted of CD8+ T cells from peripheral blood mononuclear cells, obtained in the third trimester of pregnancy. For the CDR3, the DNA is TGTGCCAGCAGCTCAGGGTGGGTCGAGTATTTT. Amino acids: CASSSGWVEYF.